This T cell receptor (beta chain) was recorded in a study of OX40 agonist ivuxolimab in advanced cancers. Study context: The study treated patients with ivuxolimab, an agonistic anti-OX40 (CD134) antibody. Prior anti-PD-1, anti-PD-L1 or anti-CTLA-4 therapy was allowed; 30% to 40% had some. Patients treated during dose escalation were battling hepatocellular carcinoma, melanoma, renal cell or head and neck cancer.

Study-wide results and caveats: Some nonresponders likewise displayed low normalized T-cell clonal expansion.

Only in-frame clones appear in the TCRdb table, and some are missing; sequencing was by immunoSEQ multiplex PCR. This table holds 60,000 to 70,000 clones, around 90% found once. Germline CDR1 reads SGHRS; CDR2 reads YFSETQ. Trimming cost V 3 bases and J 6 bases, with 18 bases left between them. The length of the CDR3 is 15 residues. Regarding this clone: No antigen is known for it.

The sample in question was CD4+ or CD8+ T cells sorted from blood, obtained in a trial of the OX40 agonist ivuxolimab. This receptor was taken from an adult with an advanced solid tumor such as melanoma, head and neck, liver or kidney cancer. The chain combines TRBV5-1 with TRBJ1-2, with D possibly matching TRBD1 (5 bases). CDR3 sequence: CASSSRTRGENGYTF. CDR3 nucleotides: TGCGCCAGCAGCTCCAGGACACGCGGGGAAAATGGCTACACCTTC.